The subject of this entry is one TCR beta chain. The antigen is undetermined. The entry originates in a study of a mutant IDH1 vaccine in newly diagnosed glioma. Across the whole study: Treated patients, averaging approximately 40 years, were 62.5% male and about 38% female. Earlier treatment was radiotherapy, temozolomide, or both, with most getting both.

Time point in this sample: baseline, week 1 (first vaccination visit). Regarding treatment: pre-vaccination baseline after standard-of-care therapy. Each of the donors came in with new WHO grade 3 or 4 astrocytomas that were IDH1-mutant and ATRX-lost. Findings of the study overall: Of the patients, less than 95% had vaccine-induced immune responses.

Germline values: CDR1 SGHVS, CDR2 FNYEAQ. Trimming took off 2 bases at V and 2 bases at J, with 13 bases between the two ends. The CDR3 has 15 amino acids. Using immunoSEQ multiplex PCR, the repertoire was profiled, and TCRdb retains in-frame clones only, with some absent. The sample holds approximately 88,000 clones, around 80% seen once. The chain combines TRBV7-6 with TRBJ2-7; D is unclear. The sequencing used PBMCs, collected from a glioma patient treated with radiotherapy, temozolomide or both. This TCR was recovered from a man in his forties or fifties with glioma. CDR3: CASSLRDDPTYEQYF. The CDR3 bases are TGTGCCAGCAGCTTAAGAGATGACCCAACCTACGAGCAGTACTTC.